A single TCR beta chain is shown here with its context. The data were obtained in a study of response to subunit inactivated influenza vaccine. TCRdb recomputed calls from the RT-PCR reads with MiXCR, one row per CDR3 protein. The sample contains under 950,000 distinct CDR3 sequences, 20% to 25% of which appear only once. The CDR3 is 14 amino acids. Germline CDR1 and CDR2: LNHNV and YYDKDF (reference sequence). With V trimmed by 7 bases and J by 2 bases, 7 bases remained unmatched. This chain uses TRBV15 with TRBJ2-5; 7 nucleotides match TRBD2. Specimen: PBMCs from blood, collected about 5 days after vaccination. The receptor was derived from a man aged 45 to 65 who received an inactivated influenza vaccine. Here the CDR3 DNA reads TGTGCCACCACCCCGAGAGCGGGGCAAGAGACCCAGTACTTC. Translation: CATTPRAGQETQYF.